Presented here are 15 T cell receptor beta chains from one specimen sequenced in a study of T cells in Graves' hyperthyroidism and ophthalmopathy. There were TCR beta CDR3 regions amplified from RNA transcripts. A first-round RT-PCR of the TCR CDR3 used the HTBI primer set. MiXCR, applied by TCRdb to the multiplex PCR reads, yields one record per CDR3 protein. The table shows more than 300,000 distinct CDR3 sequences, with roughly 15% occurring only once. The sample consisted of blood. The receptors were gathered from a woman under 40 with Graves' ophthalmopathy.

This chain joins TRBV25-1 and TRBJ2-2, with 7 bases identical to TRBD2. The CDR3 extends over 14 amino acids. CDR1 MGHDK and CDR2 SYGVNS come from the germline V gene. Trimming cost V 3 bases and J 7 bases; bases outside gene matches: 5. The CDR3 is CASSDSGGGGELFF. In DNA form, the CDR3 reads TGTGCCAGCAGTGATTCCGGCGGGGGCGGGGAGCTGTTTTTT.

Here the CDR3 DNA reads TGTGCCAGCAGAGAACCCGAAGGGTTCGATGGCTACACCTTC. Its protein product is CASREPEGFDGYTF. This chain joins TRBV28 and TRBJ1-2; D gene uncertain. The germline V gene encodes CDR1 MDHEN and CDR2 SYDVKM. Trimming took 6 bases from V and 6 from J, leaving 17 bases between them. This CDR3 has 14 residues.

This rearrangement joins TRBV11-2 to TRBJ1-1; D is uncertain. The germline V gene has CDR1 SGHAT and CDR2 FQNNGV. The germline V and J ends were trimmed by 0 bases and 11 bases, with 10 bases remaining between them. CDR3 length: 12 residues. The DNA of the CDR3 is TGTGCCAGCAGCTTAGACGGCGGGTCGGCTTTCTTT. This sequence encodes CASSLDGGSAFF. Drawing the rest from reference TRBV11-2 and TRBJ1-1, the complete variable domain is EAGVAQSPRYKIIEKRQSVAFWCNPISGHATLYWYQQILGQGPKLLIQFQNNGVVDDSQLPKDRFSAERLKGVDSTLKIQPAKLEDSAVYLCASSLDGGSAFFGQGTRLTVV.

The sample holds many counts of this clonotype. V and J are TRBV6-6 and TRBJ1-4; 8 bases are shared with TRBD1. CDR3 length: 16 amino acids. Germline assignment: CDR1 MNHNY and CDR2 SVGAGI (reference sequence). V shed 0 bases, J shed 8 bases, and the junction held 8 bases outside the gene matches. The CDR3 region has the DNA TGTGCCAGCAGTTACTCGTCAGGGGGCGCGAGGGAAAAACTGTTTTTT. The encoded protein is CASSYSSGGAREKLFF.

This chain links TRBV7-6 with TRBJ2-5, with 13 bases aligning to TRBD2. Germline V gene sequence: CDR1 SGHVS, CDR2 FNYEAQ. The CDR3 spans 15 residues. V was clipped by 5 bases and J by 4 bases; unmatched bases: 4. The CDR3 reads CASSALAGGVETQYF. CDR3 nucleotide sequence: TGTGCCAGCAGCGCACTAGCGGGGGGGGTAGAGACCCAGTACTTC.

V and J are TRBV7-9 and TRBJ1-2; 7 bases fit TRBD1. V dropped 5 bases and J dropped 8; count of bases not matched to a gene: 8. Germline V gene lookup returns CDR1 SEHNR and CDR2 FQNEAQ (reference sequence). The CDR3 loop spans 13 amino acids. The CDR3 region has the DNA TGTGCCAGCAGCACCTCAACAGGGGAAGGCTACACCTTC. Amino acid sequence: CASSTSTGEGYTF. Complete variable domain (other parts from reference TRBV7-9 and TRBJ1-2): DTGVSQNPRHKITKRGQNVTFRCDPISEHNRLYWYRQTLGQGPEFLTYFQNEAQLEKSRLLSDRFSAERPKGSFSTLEIQRTEQGDSAMYLCASSTSTGEGYTFGSGTRLTVV.

This clonotype was found many times. V is TRBV18 and J is TRBJ1-1; the D is unclear. Germline-derived CDR1 and CDR2 are KGHSH and LQKENI. This CDR3 region has 14 residues. The ends were cut back, 5 bases at V and 1 base at J, with 11 bases in the middle. CDR3 in DNA: TGTGCCAGCTCATTTACTCGAGGGAACACTGAAGCTTTCTTT. Protein sequence: CASSFTRGNTEAFF.

This clonotype was seen many times. V is TRBV12-5 and J is TRBJ1-1; D is ambiguous. Trimming removed 5 bases from V and 0 bases from J, with 10 bases in between. The CDR3 covers 14 residues. Germline V CDR1 and CDR2: LGHNT, FRNRAP. This CDR3 is CASGTQSMNTEAFF. CDR3 bases: TGTGCTAGTGGTACACAGAGCATGAACACTGAAGCTTTCTTT.

The chain combines TRBV9 with TRBJ1-3; possible D gene TRBD1, 5 bases. CDR1 and CDR2 from the germline V gene are SGDLS and YYNGEE. There are 15 residues in the CDR3. The V end lost 3 bases, the J end lost 4 bases, and 14 bases lay between the germline ends. CDR3 in amino acids: CASSAADSAGNTIYF. The CDR3 nucleotides are TGTGCCAGCAGCGCGGCCGACAGCGCGGGAAACACCATATATTTT.

This clonotype has ten or more counts. The rearrangement uses TRBV5-6 and TRBJ2-3, with D uncertain. Germline V gives CDR1 SGHDT, CDR2 YYEEEE. The CDR3 extends over 15 amino acids. The V gene lost 2 bases and the J gene lost 0 bases, with 10 bases spanning the gap. CDR3 DNA: TGTGCCAGCAGCTTAGGAACTCTGAGCACAGATACGCAGTATTTT. As protein: CASSLGTLSTDTQYF.

This clonotype has a count of ten or more. The V gene is TRBV20-1, the J gene TRBJ2-1; 7 bases are a match to TRBD2. Per the germline V gene, CDR1 is DFQATT and CDR2 is SNEGSKA (reference sequence). The trim removed 2 bases at V and 3 bases at J, leaving 7 bases unmatched. The CDR3 contains 15 residues. CDR3 in amino acids: CSARPGGTFYNEQFF. CDR3 coding DNA: TGCAGTGCTAGACCCGGGGGGACCTTCTACAATGAGCAGTTCTTC.

This clonotype was observed at least ten times. The rearrangement uses TRBV20-1 and TRBJ1-5; D is perhaps TRBD1 (6 bases). Trimming cost V 2 bases and J 4 bases, with 24 bases left between them. The CDR3 sequence is 18 residues long. Per the germline V gene, CDR1 is DFQATT and CDR2 is SNEGSKA (reference sequence). CDR3 protein: CSARTSLGGLSPNQPQHF. The DNA of the CDR3 is TGCAGTGCTAGAACATCCCTAGGGGGATTATCGCCAAATCAGCCCCAGCATTTT.

This clonotype showed up just a few times. This chain uses TRBV28 with TRBJ2-7; 8 bases map to TRBD1. V was clipped by 6 bases and J by 2 bases; unmatched bases: 15. The length of the CDR3 is 17 residues. CDR1 and CDR2 (germline): MDHEN, SYDVKM. CDR3: CASSPHLPGTGPYEQYF. In DNA, the CDR3 is TGTGCCAGCAGCCCCCATCTACCCGGGACAGGTCCCTACGAGCAGTACTTC.

This clonotype was recorded at least ten times. The chain recombines TRBV28 with TRBJ2-1, with TRBD2 as a possible D gene (6 bases). V was clipped by 6 bases and J by 3 bases, with 15 bases between them. Germline loops: CDR1 MDHEN, CDR2 SYDVKM. The CDR3 is 15 residues long. CDR3 sequence: CASSLTGGVYNEQFF. In DNA, the CDR3 is TGTGCCAGCAGCCTAACCGGGGGAGTCTACAATGAGCAGTTCTTC.

This clonotype was seen at least ten times. The chain joins TRBV9 to TRBJ2-1, with D hard to call. The length of the CDR3 is 12 residues. CDR1 and CDR2 (germline): SGDLS, YYNGEE. Deletions cut 1 base from V and 5 bases from J, with 4 bases between. The CDR3 loop reads CASSVRDNEQFF. For the CDR3, the DNA is TGTGCCAGCAGCGTACGGGACAATGAGCAGTTCTTC.